This T cell receptor (beta chain) was captured by sequencing in a study of CD8+ T cells in alopecia areata. Study context: Each of the treated patients was given oral tofacitinib, 5 to 10 mg twice daily, for moderate-to-severe alopecia areata.

Stated treatment: oral pan-JAK inhibitor, 5-10 mg twice daily. Peripheral blood and lesional scalp punch biopsies came from alopecia areata patients. Reverse transcription of extracted RNA yielded cDNA, which provided the sequencing template. Assay: immunoSEQ multiplex PCR; the TCRdb copy retains only in-frame clones and omits some. The sample gives about 190,000 clones, 45% to 75% of which show up once; over 0.55% is in the top ten. This clone was found a few times. As yet, its antigen is unknown. Study findings and constraints: Scalp repertoires also include resident alphabeta T cells from normal skin. Patients shared TCRs less clearly than mice did, possibly owing to HLA.

CDR3 length equals 12 residues. The V end lost 0 bases, the J end lost 7 bases, and 6 bases lay between the germline ends. Germline CDR1 reads SNHLY; CDR2 reads FYNNEI. The specimen was CD4+ T cells sorted from blood, collected at week 4, from a patient treated with tofacitinib. The chain recombines TRBV2 with TRBJ2-5; no clear D gene. This receptor was taken from a human donor with alopecia areata. The DNA for the CDR3 is TGTGCCAGCAGTGAAGCAGTAGGGACCCAGTACTTC. Amino acids: CASSEAVGTQYF.